Described below is a single T cell receptor (beta chain) sequence and its context. Per germline, CDR1 MNHNY and CDR2 SVGAGI (reference sequence). The V gene lost 6 bases and the J gene lost 2 bases, with 12 bases spanning the gap. The CDR3 totals 14 residues. The data were obtained in a study of cytomegalovirus exposure and HLA in healthy donors. The PCR used 60 Vbeta and 13 Jbeta primers. Data came from immunoSEQ multiplex PCR; TCRdb stores just in-frame clones and leaves some out. In the table there are 95,000 to 150,000 clones, 75% to 90% of which are singletons. The TCR was taken from a female donor in good health and CMV-seropositive. The specimen was PBMCs. The gene calls are TRBV6-6 and TRBJ2-3, with D tentatively TRBD1 (6 bases). CDR3 in DNA: TGTGCCAGCAGACGCAACAGGGACACAGATACGCAGTATTTT. Translated: CASRRNRDTDTQYF.